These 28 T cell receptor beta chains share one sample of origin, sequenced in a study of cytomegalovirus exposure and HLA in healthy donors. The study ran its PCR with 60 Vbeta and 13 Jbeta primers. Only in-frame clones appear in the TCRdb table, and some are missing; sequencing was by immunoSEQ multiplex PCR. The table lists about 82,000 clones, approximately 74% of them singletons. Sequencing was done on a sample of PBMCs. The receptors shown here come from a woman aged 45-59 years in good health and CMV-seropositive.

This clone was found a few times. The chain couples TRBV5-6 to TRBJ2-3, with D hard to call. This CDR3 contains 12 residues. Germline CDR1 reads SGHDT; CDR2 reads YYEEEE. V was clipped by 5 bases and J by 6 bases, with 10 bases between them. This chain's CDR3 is CASRFAGDTQYF. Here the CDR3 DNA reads TGTGCCAGCAGGTTCGCCGGTGATACGCAGTATTTT.

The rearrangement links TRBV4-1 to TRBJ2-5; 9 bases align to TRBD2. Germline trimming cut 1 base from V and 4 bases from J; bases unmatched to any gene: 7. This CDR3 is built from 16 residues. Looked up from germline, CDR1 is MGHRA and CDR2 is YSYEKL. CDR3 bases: TGCGCCAGCAGCCAAGTGGTAGCGGGAGTTTCAGAGACCCAGTACTTC. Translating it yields CASSQVVAGVSETQYF.

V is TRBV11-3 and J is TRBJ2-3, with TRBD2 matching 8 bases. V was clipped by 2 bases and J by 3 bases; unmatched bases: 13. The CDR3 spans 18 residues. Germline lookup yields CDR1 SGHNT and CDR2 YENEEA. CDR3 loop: CASSLSFEAGVSTDTQYF. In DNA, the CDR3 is TGTGCCAGCAGCTTATCATTCGAAGCGGGAGTGTCAACAGATACGCAGTATTTT.

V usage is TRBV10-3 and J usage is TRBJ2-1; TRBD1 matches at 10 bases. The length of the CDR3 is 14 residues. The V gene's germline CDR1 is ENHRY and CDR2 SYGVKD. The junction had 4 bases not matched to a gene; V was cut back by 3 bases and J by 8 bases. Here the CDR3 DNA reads TGTGCCATCAGTGACCGGGACAGGGGTTATGAGCAGTTCTTC. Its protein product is CAISDRDRGYEQFF.

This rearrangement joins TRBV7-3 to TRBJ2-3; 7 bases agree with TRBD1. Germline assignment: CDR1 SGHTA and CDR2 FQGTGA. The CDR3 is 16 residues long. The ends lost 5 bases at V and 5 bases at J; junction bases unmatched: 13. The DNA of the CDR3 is TGTGCCAGCAGCCAAGAACCGGGCAACAGGGGAGATACGCAGTATTTT. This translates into CASSQEPGNRGDTQYF.

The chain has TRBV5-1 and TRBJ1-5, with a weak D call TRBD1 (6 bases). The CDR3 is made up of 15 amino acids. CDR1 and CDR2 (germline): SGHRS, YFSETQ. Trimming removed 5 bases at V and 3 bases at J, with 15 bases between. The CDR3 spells CASSPSRGPNQPQHF. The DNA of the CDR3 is TGCGCCAGCAGTCCAAGCAGGGGCCCCAATCAGCCCCAGCATTTT.

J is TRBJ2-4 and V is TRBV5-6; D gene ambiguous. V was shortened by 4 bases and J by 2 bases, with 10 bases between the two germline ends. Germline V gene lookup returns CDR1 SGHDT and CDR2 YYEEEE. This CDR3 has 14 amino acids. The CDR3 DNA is TGTGCCAGCAGCGACACGATTACCAAAAACATTCAGTACTTC. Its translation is CASSDTITKNIQYF.

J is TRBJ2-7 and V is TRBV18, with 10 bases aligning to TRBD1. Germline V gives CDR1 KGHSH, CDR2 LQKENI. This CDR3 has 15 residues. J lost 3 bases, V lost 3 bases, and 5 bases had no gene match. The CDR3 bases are TGTGCCAGCTCACCCCCGGGACAGGGGAACTACGAGCAGTACTTC. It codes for CASSPPGQGNYEQYF.

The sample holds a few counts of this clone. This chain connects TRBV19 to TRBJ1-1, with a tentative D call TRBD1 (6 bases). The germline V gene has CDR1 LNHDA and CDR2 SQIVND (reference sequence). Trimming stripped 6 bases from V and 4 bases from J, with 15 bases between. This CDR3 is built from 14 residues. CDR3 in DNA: TGTGCCAGTAGCCTTGCAGGGGTGAGCACTGAAGCTTTCTTT. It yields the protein CASSLAGVSTEAFF. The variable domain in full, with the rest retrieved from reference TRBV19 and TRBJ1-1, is DGGITQSPKYLFRKEGQNVTLSCEQNLNHDAMYWYRQDPGQGLRLIYYSQIVNDFQKGDIAEGYSVSREKKESFPLTVTSAQKNPTAFYLCASSLAGVSTEAFFGQGTRLTVV.

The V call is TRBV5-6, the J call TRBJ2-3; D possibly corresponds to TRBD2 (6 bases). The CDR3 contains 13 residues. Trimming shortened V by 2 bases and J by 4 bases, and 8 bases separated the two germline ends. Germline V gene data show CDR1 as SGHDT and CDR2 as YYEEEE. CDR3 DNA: TGTGCCAGCAGCTTCTGGGAGGCAGATACGCAGTATTTT. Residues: CASSFWEADTQYF.

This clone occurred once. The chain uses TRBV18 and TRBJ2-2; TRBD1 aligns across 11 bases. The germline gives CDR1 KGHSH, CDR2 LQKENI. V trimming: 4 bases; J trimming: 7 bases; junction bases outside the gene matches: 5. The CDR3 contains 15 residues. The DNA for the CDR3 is TGTGCCAGCTCACAAGGACAGGGGGCGTTCGGGGAGCTGTTTTTT. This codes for CASSQGQGAFGELFF.

CDR3 nucleotides: TGTGCCAGCAGCCAAGAGCTGGGTCTAGCGGGAGGAGAGACCCAGTACTTC. It yields the protein CASSQELGLAGGETQYF. The chain uses TRBV4-2 and TRBJ2-5, with TRBD2 identical over 11 bases. Germline CDR1 and CDR2: LGHNA and YNFKEQ. V was pared by 0 bases and J by 4 bases, with 7 bases of the junction left unmatched. There are 17 residues in the CDR3.

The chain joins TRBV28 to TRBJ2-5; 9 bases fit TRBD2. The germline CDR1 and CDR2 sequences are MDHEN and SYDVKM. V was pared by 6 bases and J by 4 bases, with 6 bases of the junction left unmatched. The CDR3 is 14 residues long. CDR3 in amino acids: CASSKPLAGETQYF. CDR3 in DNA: TGTGCCAGCAGCAAACCACTAGCGGGAGAGACCCAGTACTTC.

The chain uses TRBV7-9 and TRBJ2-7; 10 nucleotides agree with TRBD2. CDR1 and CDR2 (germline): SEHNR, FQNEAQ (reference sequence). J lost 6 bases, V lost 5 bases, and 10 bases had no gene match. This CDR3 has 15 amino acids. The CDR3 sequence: CASSPGGTSASEQYF. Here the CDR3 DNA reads TGTGCCAGCAGCCCAGGCGGGACTAGCGCGTCCGAGCAGTACTTC. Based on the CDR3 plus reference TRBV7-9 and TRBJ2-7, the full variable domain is DTGVSQNPRHKITKRGQNVTFRCDPISEHNRLYWYRQTLGQGPEFLTYFQNEAQLEKSRLLSDRFSAERPKGSFSTLEIQRTEQGDSAMYLCASSPGGTSASEQYFGPGTRLTVT.

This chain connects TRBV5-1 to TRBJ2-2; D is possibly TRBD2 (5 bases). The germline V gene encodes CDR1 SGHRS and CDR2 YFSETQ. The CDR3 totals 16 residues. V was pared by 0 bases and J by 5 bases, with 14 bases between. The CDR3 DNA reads TGCGCCAGCAGCTTGGCCTTGGGTACGGGAACCGGGGAGCTGTTTTTT. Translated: CASSLALGTGTGELFF.

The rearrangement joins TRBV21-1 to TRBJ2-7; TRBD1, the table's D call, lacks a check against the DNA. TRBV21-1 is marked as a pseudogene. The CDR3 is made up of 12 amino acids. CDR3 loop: CARCRTGYEQYF. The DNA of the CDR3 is TGTGCCAGGTGCAGAACAGGCTACGAGCAGTACTTC.

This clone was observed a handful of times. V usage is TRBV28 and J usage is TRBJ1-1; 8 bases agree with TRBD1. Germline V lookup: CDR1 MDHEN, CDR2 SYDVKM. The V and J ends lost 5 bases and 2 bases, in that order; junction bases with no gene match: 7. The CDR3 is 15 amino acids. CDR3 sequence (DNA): TGTGCCAGCAGTGGCCCGGGGACAGGAAACACTGAAGCTTTCTTT. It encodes CASSGPGTGNTEAFF.

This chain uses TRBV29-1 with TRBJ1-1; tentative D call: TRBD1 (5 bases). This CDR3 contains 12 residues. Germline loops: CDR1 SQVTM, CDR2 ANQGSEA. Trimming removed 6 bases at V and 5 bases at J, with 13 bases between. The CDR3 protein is CSVATGVTEAFF. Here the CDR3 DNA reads TGCAGCGTGGCCACAGGTGTAACTGAAGCTTTCTTT. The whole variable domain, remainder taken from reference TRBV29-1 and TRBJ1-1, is SAVISQKPSRDICQRGTSLTIQCQVDSQVTMMFWYRQQPGQSLTLIATANQGSEATYESGFVIDKFPISRPNLTFSTLTVSNMSPEDSSIYLCSVATGVTEAFFGQGTRLTVV.

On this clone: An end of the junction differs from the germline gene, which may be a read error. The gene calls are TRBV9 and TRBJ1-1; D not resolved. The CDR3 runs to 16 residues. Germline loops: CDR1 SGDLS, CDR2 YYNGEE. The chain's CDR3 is CASSVGSTQLNTEAFF. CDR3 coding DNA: TGTGCCAGTAGCGTAGGATCTACGCAATTGAACACTGAAGCTTTCTTT.

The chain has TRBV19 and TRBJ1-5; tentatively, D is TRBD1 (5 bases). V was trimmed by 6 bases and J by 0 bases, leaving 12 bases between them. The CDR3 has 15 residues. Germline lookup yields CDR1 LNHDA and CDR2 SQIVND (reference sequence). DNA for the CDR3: TGTGCCAGTAGGCAGGGTCAGGGTAGCAATCAGCCCCAGCATTTT. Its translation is CASRQGQGSNQPQHF.

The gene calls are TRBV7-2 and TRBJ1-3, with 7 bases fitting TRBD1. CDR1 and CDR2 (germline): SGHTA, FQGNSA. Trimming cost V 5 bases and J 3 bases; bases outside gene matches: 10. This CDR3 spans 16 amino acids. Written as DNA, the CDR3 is TGTGCCAGCAGCGCCATGACAGGGTGGATTGGAAACACCATATATTTT. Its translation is CASSAMTGWIGNTIYF.

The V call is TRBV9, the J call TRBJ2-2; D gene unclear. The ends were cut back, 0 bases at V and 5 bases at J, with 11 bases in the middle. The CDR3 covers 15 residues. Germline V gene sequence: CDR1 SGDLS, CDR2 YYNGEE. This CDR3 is CASSVEGLRTGELFF. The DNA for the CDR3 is TGTGCCAGCAGCGTAGAAGGTTTGAGGACCGGGGAGCTGTTTTTT.

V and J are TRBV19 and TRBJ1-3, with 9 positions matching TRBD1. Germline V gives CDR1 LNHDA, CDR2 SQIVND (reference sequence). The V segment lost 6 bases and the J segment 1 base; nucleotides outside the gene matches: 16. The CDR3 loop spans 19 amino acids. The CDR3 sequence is CASRETRDRADSSGNTIYF. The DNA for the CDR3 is TGTGCCAGTAGGGAAACCCGGGACAGGGCTGACTCTTCTGGAAACACCATATATTTT.

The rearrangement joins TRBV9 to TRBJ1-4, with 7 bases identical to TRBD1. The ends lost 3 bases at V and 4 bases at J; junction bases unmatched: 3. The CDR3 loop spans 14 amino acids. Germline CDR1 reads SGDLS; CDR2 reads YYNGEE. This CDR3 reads CASSAGTDNEKLFF. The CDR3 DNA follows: TGTGCCAGCAGCGCCGGGACAGATAATGAAAAACTGTTTTTT.

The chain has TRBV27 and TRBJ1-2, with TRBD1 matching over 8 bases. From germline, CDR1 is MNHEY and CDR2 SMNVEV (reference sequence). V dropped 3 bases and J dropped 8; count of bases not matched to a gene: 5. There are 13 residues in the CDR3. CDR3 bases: TGTGCCAGCAGTTTTCGGACAGGGCAAGGCTACACCTTC. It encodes CASSFRTGQGYTF.

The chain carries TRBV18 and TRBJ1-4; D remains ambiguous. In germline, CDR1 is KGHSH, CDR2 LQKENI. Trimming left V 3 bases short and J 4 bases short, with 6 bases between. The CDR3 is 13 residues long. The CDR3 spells CASSPSYNEKLFF. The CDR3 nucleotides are TGTGCCAGCTCACCCTCTTATAATGAAAAACTGTTTTTT.

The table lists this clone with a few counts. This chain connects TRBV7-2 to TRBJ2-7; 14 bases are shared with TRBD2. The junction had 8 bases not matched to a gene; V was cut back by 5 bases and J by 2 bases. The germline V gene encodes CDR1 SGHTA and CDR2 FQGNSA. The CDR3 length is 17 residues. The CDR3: CASSRGTSGSGPYEQYF. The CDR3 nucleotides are TGTGCCAGCAGCCGAGGGACTAGCGGGAGCGGACCCTACGAGCAGTACTTC.

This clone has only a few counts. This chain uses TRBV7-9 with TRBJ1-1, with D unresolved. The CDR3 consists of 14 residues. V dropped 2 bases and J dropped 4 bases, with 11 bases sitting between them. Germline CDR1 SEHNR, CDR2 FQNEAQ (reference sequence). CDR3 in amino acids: CASSLLGLPTEAFF. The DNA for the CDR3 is TGTGCCAGCAGCTTACTGGGCCTACCCACTGAAGCTTTCTTT.